The 18 T cell receptor beta chains presented below share a single source sample, sequenced in a study of T-cell memory formation after mild COVID-19. TCRdb reanalysed the 5' RACE reads using MiXCR and keeps one entry per CDR3 protein. Among fewer than 650,000 distinct CDR3 sequences, around 16% were seen once, and the ten largest hold about 7.4%. Sequencing was done on a sample of PBMCs or a T cell subset sorted from them (not recorded which). These receptor sequences come from an adult woman who had mild COVID-19 (a few samples of this study predate the infection). Cell type and time point are not known.

This clonotype turned up a few times. V is TRBV20-1 and J is TRBJ2-3; 8 bases are a match to TRBD1. The germline V gene encodes CDR1 DFQATT and CDR2 SNEGSKA (reference sequence). V gave up 4 bases and J gave up 1 base; unmatched junction bases: 7. This CDR3 is 15 amino acids long. The CDR3 loop reads CSANPGQGRTDTQYF. CDR3 coding DNA: TGCAGTGCTAACCCCGGACAGGGCCGCACAGATACGCAGTATTTT.

This clonotype was counted between two and nine times. The chain carries TRBV5-1 and TRBJ2-7, with 7 bases identical to TRBD1. The V gene's germline CDR1 is SGHRS and CDR2 YFSETQ. The ends lost 4 bases at V and 5 bases at J; junction bases unmatched: 6. CDR3 length equals 13 residues. The CDR3 reads CASSRDRADEQYF. The DNA for the CDR3 is TGCGCCAGCAGCCGCGACAGGGCTGACGAGCAGTACTTC. The complete variable domain, with remaining parts taken from reference TRBV5-1 and TRBJ2-7, reads KAGVTQTPRYLIKTRGQQVTLSCSPISGHRSVSWYQQTPGQGLQFLFEYFSETQRNKGNFPGRFSGRQFSNSRSEMNVSTLELGDSALYLCASSRDRADEQYFGPGTRLTVT.

The chain is built from TRBV3-1 and TRBJ1-6; 8 positions match TRBD1. Germline loops: CDR1 LGHDT, CDR2 YNNKEL (reference sequence). This CDR3 spans 16 amino acids. V shed 0 bases and J 7 bases; nucleotides not matched to a gene: 5. CDR3 DNA sequence: TGTGCCAGCAGCCAAGAAGGACAGGGATGGAATTCACCCCTCCACTTT. This gives the protein CASSQEGQGWNSPLHF.

In this sample, this clonotype turned up a few times. V usage is TRBV29-1 and J usage is TRBJ2-7; the D call may be TRBD1 or TRBD2 (5 bases each). V dropped 8 bases and J dropped 7 bases, with 15 bases sitting between them. CDR3 length: 11 residues. CDR1 is SQVTM, CDR2 ANQGSEA, per germline. For the CDR3, the DNA is TGCAGCCTCATAGTGGGGGAGGAGCAGTACTTC. Translation gives CSLIVGEEQYF.

This clonotype was found a few times. This chain connects TRBV12-3 or TRBV12-4 to TRBJ1-1, with 9 bases that match TRBD1. The ends lost 6 bases at V and 7 bases at J; junction bases unmatched: 9. This CDR3 is 14 amino acids long. The DNA of the CDR3 is TGTGCCAGCAGAAATACAGGGGGCGGAGGTGAAGCTTTCTTT. It is translated as CASRNTGGGGEAFF.

The table lists this clonotype with a few counts. The J gene is TRBJ1-6, the V gene TRBV12-3 or TRBV12-4, with no clear D. CDR3 length: 14 residues. The V and J ends lost 3 bases and 12 bases respectively, with 15 bases between them. CDR3 residues: CASSFLEGTLPLHF. The CDR3 DNA reads TGTGCCAGCAGTTTCTTGGAGGGAACTCTACCCCTCCACTTT.

This chain joins TRBV25-1 and TRBJ2-3; D is undetermined. Trimming left V 6 bases short and J 1 base short, with 8 bases between. The CDR3 runs to 13 residues. The germline CDR1 and CDR2 sequences are MGHDK and SYGVNS. Here the CDR3 reads CASRWHRTDTQYF. CDR3 in DNA: TGTGCCAGCAGGTGGCACCGCACAGATACGCAGTATTTT.

CDR3 DNA sequence: TGTGCCAGCAGCTCAAGGGAGCGGAGCGATACGCAGTATTTT. Its translation: CASSSRERSDTQYF. The chain combines TRBV11-3 with TRBJ2-3, with TRBD2 as a possible D gene (5 bases). Trimming took off 4 bases at V and 6 bases at J, with 14 bases between the two ends. The V gene's germline CDR1 is SGHNT and CDR2 YENEEA. This CDR3 comprises 14 residues.

The genes are TRBV5-1 and TRBJ2-3; tentatively, D is TRBD1 or TRBD2 (5 bases each). Germline-derived CDR1 and CDR2 are SGHRS and YFSETQ. Trimming removed 0 bases from V and 1 base from J, with 9 bases in between. The CDR3 has 15 residues. In nucleotides, the CDR3 is TGCGCCAGCAGCTTGGAAGGGACGGGCACAGATACGCAGTATTTT. As protein: CASSLEGTGTDTQYF.

CDR3 region: CASSWGQGMADTQYF. CDR3 DNA sequence: TGCGCCAGCAGCTGGGGACAGGGGATGGCAGATACGCAGTATTTT. V gene TRBV5-1 combines with J gene TRBJ2-3, with 10 bases that match TRBD1. The germline V gene has CDR1 SGHRS and CDR2 YFSETQ. J gave up 4 bases and V 3 bases, and 5 bases lay outside the gene matches. This CDR3 contains 15 residues.

This clonotype showed up just a few times. This chain connects TRBV7-6 to TRBJ2-3, with a weak D call TRBD2 (5 bases). Germline CDR1 reads SGHVS; CDR2 reads FNYEAQ. This CDR3 contains 14 residues. Deletions cut 2 bases from V and 2 bases from J, with 8 bases between. As DNA, the CDR3 is TGTGCCAGCAGCTTAACTAGTCTCACAGATACGCAGTATTTT. As protein: CASSLTSLTDTQYF.

The rearrangement links TRBV7-3 to TRBJ2-2; D possibly corresponds to TRBD1 (5 bases). This CDR3 region has 14 residues. Germline assignment: CDR1 SGHTA and CDR2 FQGTGA. The germline V and J ends were trimmed by 6 bases and 3 bases, with 11 bases remaining between them. CDR3 region: CASRRQGHTGELFF. In DNA, the CDR3 is TGTGCCAGCAGACGGCAGGGCCACACCGGGGAGCTGTTTTTT.

J is TRBJ2-6 and V is TRBV9, with D perhaps being TRBD1 or TRBD2 (5 bases each). Germline V gene lookup returns CDR1 SGDLS and CDR2 YYNGEE. V dropped 0 bases and J dropped 3 bases, with 7 bases sitting between them. CDR3 length: 15 amino acids. CDR3 protein: CASSVGGVGANVLTF. For the CDR3, the DNA is TGTGCCAGCAGCGTAGGAGGGGTTGGGGCCAACGTCCTGACTTTC.

This clonotype was found many times. The chain joins TRBV2 to TRBJ2-3; 7 positions agree with TRBD2. The CDR3 length is 15 residues. CDR1 and CDR2 from the germline V gene are SNHLY and FYNNEI. V shed 8 bases and J 1 base; nucleotides not matched to a gene: 9. For the CDR3, the DNA is TGTGCCAGCGGTAGACCGGCGGGGGGCACAGATACGCAGTATTTT. It specifies CASGRPAGGTDTQYF. Supplemented by reference TRBV2 and TRBJ2-3, the full variable domain reads EPEVTQTPSHQVTQMGQEVILRCVPISNHLYFYWYRQILGQKVEFLVSFYNNEISEKSEIFDDQFSVERPDGSNFTLKIRSTKLEDSAMYFCASGRPAGGTDTQYFGPGTRLTVL.

In this sample, this clonotype turned up many times. V usage is TRBV7-8 and J usage is TRBJ2-7; weak D call: TRBD2 (6 bases). The CDR3 length is 16 residues. Germline V lookup: CDR1 SGHVS, CDR2 FQNEAQ. Trimming stripped 0 bases from V and 0 bases from J, with 12 bases between. The CDR3 is CASSLAAAGLSYEQYF. The CDR3, as DNA: TGTGCCAGCAGCTTAGCAGCGGCGGGGCTCTCCTACGAGCAGTACTTC.

The CDR3 is CASCFEGLYNEQFF. The CDR3 nucleotides are TGTGCCAGCTGTTTCGAGGGGCTTTACAATGAGCAGTTCTTC. V usage is TRBV11-1 and J usage is TRBJ2-1, with D tentatively TRBD1 or TRBD2 (5 bases each). CDR3 length: 14 amino acids. Trimming stripped 8 bases from V and 4 bases from J, with 15 bases between. Germline CDR1 and CDR2: SGHAT and FQDESV (reference sequence). The full variable domain, completed using reference TRBV11-1 and TRBJ2-1, is EAEVAQSPRYKITEKSQAVAFWCDPISGHATLYWYRQILGQGPELLVQFQDESVVDDSQLPKDRFSAERLKGVDSTLKIQPAELGDSAMYLCASCFEGLYNEQFFGPGTRLTVL.

The gene calls are TRBV7-9 and TRBJ2-7; 11 bases map to TRBD1. V was clipped by 5 bases and J by 5 bases; unmatched bases: 5. This CDR3 has 14 amino acids. CDR1 is SEHNR and CDR2 is FQNEAQ in the germline V gene (reference sequence). DNA of the CDR3: TGTGCCAGCAGCATGGGACAGGGGGTGGACGAGCAGTACTTC. Its translation: CASSMGQGVDEQYF.

This sequence joins TRBV5-6 and TRBJ2-3; 7 bases map to TRBD1. Germline V CDR1 and CDR2: SGHDT, YYEEEE. V lost 1 base to trimming and J lost 1 base; unmatched junction nucleotides: 6. CDR3 length: 16 amino acids. The CDR3 bases are TGTGCCAGCAGCTTGAGGACAGGCGGTGGCACAGATACGCAGTATTTT. It translates to CASSLRTGGGTDTQYF.